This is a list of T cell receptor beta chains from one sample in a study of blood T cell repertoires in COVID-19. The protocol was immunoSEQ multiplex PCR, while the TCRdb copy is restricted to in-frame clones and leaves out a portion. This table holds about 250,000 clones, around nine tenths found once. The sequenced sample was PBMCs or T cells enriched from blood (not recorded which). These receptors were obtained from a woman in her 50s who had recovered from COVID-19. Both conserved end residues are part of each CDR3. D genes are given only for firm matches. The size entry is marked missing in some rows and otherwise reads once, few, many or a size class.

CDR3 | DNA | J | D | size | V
CASGYNEQFF | TGTGCCAGCGGGTACAATGAGCAGTTCTTC | TRBJ2-1 | - | - | TRBV19
CAWIHTGGSNQPQHF | TGTGCCTGGATACATACAGGGGGAAGCAATCAGCCCCAGCATTTT | TRBJ1-5 | TRBD1 | - | TRBV30
CAWSGSRTGGGQPQHF | TGTGCCTGGAGTGGAAGTCGGACAGGGGGAGGCCAGCCCCAGCATTTT | TRBJ1-5 | TRBD1 | - | TRBV30
CASSPKTGTSGSFNEQFF | TGTGCCAGCTCACCAAAGACAGGGACTAGCGGGAGTTTCAATGAGCAGTTCTTC | TRBJ2-1 | TRBD2 | - | TRBV18
CASSPREGRGEKLFF | TGTGCCAGCTCACCACGCGAGGGCCGGGGTGAAAAACTGTTTTTT | TRBJ1-4 | - | - | TRBV18
CASSSPTGELFF | TGTGCCAGCAGTTCCCCAACCGGGGAGCTGTTTTTT | TRBJ2-2 | - | - | TRBV27
CASTEGWGLGSYEQYF | TGTGCCAGCACCGAAGGGTGGGGCTTGGGGTCCTACGAGCAGTACTTC | TRBJ2-7 | - | - | TRBV2
CASSQYRGRDTGELFF | TGTGCCAGCAGCCAGTACAGGGGGCGGGACACCGGGGAGCTGTTTTTT | TRBJ2-2 | TRBD1 | few | TRBV3-1/TRBV3-2
CASSFSGDGYTF | TGTGCCAGCAGTTTCTCAGGGGATGGCTACACCTTC | TRBJ1-2 | - | - | TRBV6-5
CASSHYGQGRNTEAFF | TGTGCCAGTAGTCACTACGGACAGGGCCGGAACACTGAAGCTTTCTTT | TRBJ1-1 | TRBD1 | - | TRBV19